One and the same sample provided the 21 T cell receptor beta chains below, sequenced in a study of patients and donors after allogeneic stem cell transplantation. TCRdb called the RT-PCR reads again in MiXCR, with one record for every CDR3 protein. The table has approximately 160,000 distinct CDR3 sequences, approximately 31% seen once. The sample comprised blood, either unsorted or a sorted T cell fraction (not recorded which). The receptors stem from a human donor who was either an allogeneic HSCT recipient or a stem cell or donor lymphocyte infusion donor (not recorded which). It is not recorded whose cells these are; they may come from a transplant donor.

V gene TRBV9 combines with J gene TRBJ2-1; 9 nucleotides line up with TRBD2. Germline CDR1 reads SGDLS; CDR2 reads YYNGEE. The CDR3 consists of 16 residues. V was clipped by 4 bases and J by 7 bases; unmatched bases: 12. In DNA, the CDR3 is TGTGCCAGCAGCCCGCTGACTAGCGGACTTTTTAATGAGCAGTTCTTC. It yields the protein CASSPLTSGLFNEQFF.

The chain uses TRBV12-3 or TRBV12-4 and TRBJ2-1, with 8 bases that match TRBD1. V gave up 2 bases and J gave up 8 bases; unmatched junction bases: 14. CDR3 length: 17 amino acids. The DNA for the CDR3 is TGTGCCAGCAGTTTACCCATCTGGGACAGGAGAGAGGATGAGCAGTTCTTC. Protein product: CASSLPIWDRREDEQFF.

The chain combines TRBV10-3 with TRBJ2-7, with TRBD2 matching over 7 bases. V was pared by 6 bases and J by 2 bases, with 10 bases of the junction left unmatched. The germline gives CDR1 ENHRY, CDR2 SYGVKD. There are 15 residues in the CDR3. In nucleotides, the CDR3 is TGTGCCATCAGCCCATGGGGGGGGATTACCTACGAGCAGTACTTC. Protein: CAISPWGGITYEQYF.

This clonotype showed up just a few times. The chain has TRBV20-1 and TRBJ2-7; 7 nucleotides agree with TRBD2. The CDR3 has 14 residues. The V gene's germline CDR1 is DFQATT and CDR2 SNEGSKA (reference sequence). V shed 3 bases, J shed 3 bases, and the junction held 8 bases outside the gene matches. The CDR3 here is CSASFQSGIYEQYF. Here the CDR3 DNA reads TGCAGTGCTAGTTTTCAAAGCGGGATCTACGAGCAGTACTTC.

Comments on this clonotype: This is likely a read error, given that the CDR3 carries no conserved phenylalanine or tryptophan at its end. The chain combines TRBV6-2 or TRBV6-3 with TRBJ1-1, with TRBD1 as a possible D gene (5 bases). Germline CDR1 and CDR2: MNHEY and SVGEGT. CDR3 length equals 13 residues. V was shortened by 7 bases and J by 2 bases, with 11 bases between the two germline ends. CDR3 sequence reads: CASIPRGNTEAFL. The CDR3 nucleotides read TGTGCCAGCATCCCGAGGGGAAACACTGAAGCTTTCTTA.

In this sample, this clonotype turned up a few times. J is TRBJ1-3 and V is TRBV7-2, with D perhaps matching TRBD1 (5 bases). Trimming shortened V by 5 bases and J by 0 bases, and 8 bases separated the two germline ends. This CDR3 comprises 14 residues. Germline lookup yields CDR1 SGHTA and CDR2 FQGNSA. The CDR3 DNA reads TGTGCCAGCAGCCTCGGGGGCTCTGGAAACACCATATATTTT. Its translation: CASSLGGSGNTIYF. The full variable domain, its missing parts supplied by reference TRBV7-2 and TRBJ1-3, is GAGVSQSPSNKVTEKGKDVELRCDPISGHTALYWYRQSLGQGLEFLIYFQGNSAPDKSGLPSDRFSAERTGGSVSTLTIQRTQQEDSAVYLCASSLGGSGNTIYFGEGSWLTVV.

This chain uses TRBV28 with TRBJ2-1; 10 bases map to TRBD2. Germline CDR1 is MDHEN and CDR2 is SYDVKM. Losses at the gene ends were 5 bases for V and 8 bases for J; bases not matched to a gene: 6. The CDR3 has 14 amino acids. CDR3 sequence reads: CASSIAGGVDEQFF. The CDR3 region has the DNA TGTGCCAGCAGTATAGCGGGAGGAGTGGATGAGCAGTTCTTC.

The V gene is TRBV7-2, the J gene TRBJ1-4, with unresolved D. The V end was cut by 1 base, the J end by 8 bases, with 17 bases between. Germline CDR1 is SGHTA and CDR2 is FQGNSA. The CDR3 consists of 16 residues. The DNA for the CDR3 is TGTGCCAGCAGCTTAGGGGCGGGAGCAGTGAAGGAAAAACTGTTTTTT. Its protein is CASSLGAGAVKEKLFF.

This chain links TRBV6-6 with TRBJ1-1; D is unresolved. The germline CDR1 and CDR2 sequences are MNHNY and SVGAGI (reference sequence). V lost 10 bases and J lost 4, with 13 bases in between. The CDR3 spans 12 residues. CDR3 coding DNA: TGTGCCACCGTTCGTGAGGGCACTGAAGCTTTCTTT. Its translation is CATVREGTEAFF.

The V call is TRBV5-1, the J call TRBJ2-6; D is ambiguous. The CDR3 spans 17 residues. V was clipped by 0 bases and J by 0 bases, with 10 bases between them. The germline V gene encodes CDR1 SGHRS and CDR2 YFSETQ. The CDR3 here is CASSLAGLSSGANVLTF. The CDR3 DNA reads TGCGCCAGCAGCTTGGCCGGGTTGAGCTCTGGGGCCAACGTCCTGACTTTC.

CDR3 in DNA: TGTGCCTCCAGCGGGGTAGGCGGCTACACCTTC. Translation gives CASSGVGGYTF. The chain couples TRBV10-3 to TRBJ1-2; no reliable D call. The CDR3 extends over 11 amino acids. Per the germline V gene, CDR1 is ENHRY and CDR2 is SYGVKD. V was cut by 11 bases and J by 8 bases, with 15 bases left in between.

This sequence joins TRBV30 and TRBJ2-4, with 14 bases matching TRBD2. In germline, CDR1 is GTSNPN, CDR2 SVGIG (reference sequence). There are 18 residues in the CDR3. The ends lost 2 bases at V and 3 bases at J; junction bases unmatched: 9. The DNA of the CDR3 is TGTGCCTGGAGTTCCCGGACTAGCGGGAGGTGGAGCAAAAACATTCAGTACTTC. Encoded protein: CAWSSRTSGRWSKNIQYF.

Only a few counts were recorded for this clonotype. The chain has TRBV12-3 or TRBV12-4 and TRBJ2-3; 9 bases match TRBD1. V dropped 3 bases and J dropped 5; count of bases not matched to a gene: 3. CDR3 length equals 14 residues. CDR3 in amino acids: CASSFGQGLDTQYF. Here the CDR3 DNA reads TGTGCCAGCAGTTTCGGACAGGGGTTAGATACGCAGTATTTT.

CDR3 DNA: TGCGCCAGCAGTTCCCGAATGTTAGGGGCCAACGTCCTGACTTTC. Its translation: CASSSRMLGANVLTF. The V gene is TRBV5-1, the J gene TRBJ2-6, with D unclear. The CDR3 is 15 amino acids. The V and J ends lost 5 bases and 4 bases respectively, with 13 bases between them. Germline CDR1 is SGHRS and CDR2 is YFSETQ.

The V call is TRBV5-1, the J call TRBJ2-2, with D possibly being TRBD2 (5 bases). CDR1 is SGHRS and CDR2 is YFSETQ in the germline V gene. This CDR3 has 14 residues. Between the trimmed V and J ends, which lost 4 bases and 4 bases, there was a span of 11 bases. The CDR3 reads CASSQDGLTGELFF. CDR3 bases: TGCGCCAGCAGCCAGGACGGACTCACCGGGGAGCTGTTTTTT.

The J gene is TRBJ2-2, the V gene TRBV10-3; the D is unclear. V was cut by 2 bases and J by 4 bases, with 5 bases left in between. There are 13 residues in the CDR3. Germline V gene lookup returns CDR1 ENHRY and CDR2 SYGVKD. As DNA, the CDR3 is TGTGCCATCAGTGAGATAGGCACCGGGGAGCTGTTTTTT. Residues: CAISEIGTGELFF.

This clonotype was counted only a few times. This sequence joins TRBV28 and TRBJ1-1; a weak D match, TRBD1 (5 bases). Germline loops: CDR1 MDHEN, CDR2 SYDVKM. The CDR3 totals 12 residues. V shed 5 bases and J shed 12 bases, with 16 bases lying between them. CDR3 nucleotides: TGTGCCAGCAGTGGGGGTTTAGGGAAAACTTTCTTT. This sequence encodes CASSGGLGKTFF.

This clonotype has more than one count but fewer than ten. The chain uses TRBV12-3 or TRBV12-4 and TRBJ1-4; a possible D gene is TRBD1 (6 bases). This CDR3 spans 15 amino acids. With 3 bases removed from V and 11 bases from J, the gap between germline ends came to 19 bases. The CDR3 DNA follows: TGTGCCAGCAGTTTTAAGGGGGAGCACGGTTTCAAACTGTTTTTT. Translation gives CASSFKGEHGFKLFF.

This clonotype was observed a handful of times. The chain employs TRBV10-3 and TRBJ2-3; no firm D call. CDR1 and CDR2 from the germline V gene are ENHRY and SYGVKD. The V and J ends lost 0 bases and 0 bases respectively, with 7 bases between them. The CDR3 length is 15 residues. CDR3 amino acids: CAISESIPSTDTQYF. CDR3 DNA sequence: TGTGCCATCAGTGAGTCGATCCCAAGCACAGATACGCAGTATTTT.

DNA for the CDR3: TGTGCCAGCAGTTCCCGACAGGGAAGGAATGAAAAACTGTTTTTT. This encodes CASSSRQGRNEKLFF. This chain joins TRBV28 and TRBJ1-4; 7 bases agree with TRBD1. Germline CDR1 MDHEN, CDR2 SYDVKM. The CDR3 has 15 amino acids. Trimming removed 4 bases from V and 5 bases from J; junction bases left unmatched: 7.

The V gene is TRBV20-1, the J gene TRBJ1-4, with D unclear. Germline-derived CDR1 and CDR2 are DFQATT and SNEGSKA (reference sequence). Trimming left V 6 bases short and J 11 bases short, with 22 bases between. This CDR3 region has 14 residues. CDR3 nucleotide sequence: TGCAGTGCAAGGCCTGGGCGGGATTTCGGTAAACTGTTTTTT. Residues: CSARPGRDFGKLFF.